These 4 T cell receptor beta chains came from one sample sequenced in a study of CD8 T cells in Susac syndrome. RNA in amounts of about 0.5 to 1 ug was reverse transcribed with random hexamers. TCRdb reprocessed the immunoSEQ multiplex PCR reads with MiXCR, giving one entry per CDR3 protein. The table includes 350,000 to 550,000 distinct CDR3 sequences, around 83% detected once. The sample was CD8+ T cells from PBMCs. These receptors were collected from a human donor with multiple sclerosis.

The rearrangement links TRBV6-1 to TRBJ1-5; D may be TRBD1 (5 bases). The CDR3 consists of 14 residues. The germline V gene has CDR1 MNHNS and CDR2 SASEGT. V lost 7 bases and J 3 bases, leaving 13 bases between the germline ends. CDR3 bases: TGTGCCAGCATCCCGGGGCGGTACAATCAGCCCCAGCATTTT. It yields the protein CASIPGRYNQPQHF.

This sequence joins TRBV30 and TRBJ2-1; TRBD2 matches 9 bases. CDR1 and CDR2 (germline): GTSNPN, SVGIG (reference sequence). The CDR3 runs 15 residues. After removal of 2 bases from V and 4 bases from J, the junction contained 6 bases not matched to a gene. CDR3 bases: TGTGCCTGGAGTATAGCGGGAGCTCGTTACAATGAGCAGTTCTTC. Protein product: CAWSIAGARYNEQFF.

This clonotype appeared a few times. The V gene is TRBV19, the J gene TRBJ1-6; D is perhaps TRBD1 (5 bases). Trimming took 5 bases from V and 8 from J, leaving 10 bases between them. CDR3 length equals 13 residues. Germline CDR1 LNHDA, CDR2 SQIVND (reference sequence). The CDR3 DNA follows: TGTGCCAGTAGTTGGGGGAGCGATTCACCCCTCCACTTT. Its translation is CASSWGSDSPLHF.

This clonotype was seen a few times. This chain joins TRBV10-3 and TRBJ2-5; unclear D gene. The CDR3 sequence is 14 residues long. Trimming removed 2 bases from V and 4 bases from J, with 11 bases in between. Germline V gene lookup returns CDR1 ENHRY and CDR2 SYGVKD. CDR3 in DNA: TGTGCCATCAGTGAGGTCATAGGGATAGAGACCCAGTACTTC. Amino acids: CAISEVIGIETQYF.